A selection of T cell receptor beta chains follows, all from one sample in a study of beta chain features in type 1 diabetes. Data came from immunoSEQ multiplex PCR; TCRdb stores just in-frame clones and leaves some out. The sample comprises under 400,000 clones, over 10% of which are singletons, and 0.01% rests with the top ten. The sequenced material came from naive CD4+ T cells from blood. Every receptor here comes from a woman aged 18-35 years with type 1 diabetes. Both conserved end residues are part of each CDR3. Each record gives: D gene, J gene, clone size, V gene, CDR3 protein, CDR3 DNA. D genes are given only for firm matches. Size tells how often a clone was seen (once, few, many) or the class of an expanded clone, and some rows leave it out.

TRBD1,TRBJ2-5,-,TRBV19,CASRDSGTGYQETQYF,TGTGCCAGTAGAGACTCCGGGACAGGGTACCAAGAGACCCAGTACTTC
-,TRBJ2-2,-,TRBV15,CATRRAPGELFF,TGTGCCACCAGGAGGGCTCCCGGGGAGCTGTTTTTT
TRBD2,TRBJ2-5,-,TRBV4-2,CASRALAGEETQYF,TGTGCCAGCAGAGCCCTAGCGGGGGAAGAGACCCAGTACTTC
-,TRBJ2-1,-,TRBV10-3,CAISDGQNNEQFF,TGTGCCATCAGTGACGGACAGAACAATGAGCAGTTCTTC
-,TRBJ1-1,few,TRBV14,CASSHGAWTEAFF,TGTGCCAGCAGCCATGGAGCGTGGACTGAAGCTTTCTTT
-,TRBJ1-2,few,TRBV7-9,CASSFPLAAAYGYTF,TGTGCCAGCAGCTTCCCTCTAGCGGCGGCCTATGGCTACACCTTC
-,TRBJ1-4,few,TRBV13,CASSFGPSRGKLFF,TGTGCCAGCAGCTTCGGACCCTCCCGGGGAAAACTGTTTTTT
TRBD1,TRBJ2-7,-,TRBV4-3,CASSPRTGGTLQYF,TGCGCCAGCAGCCCTCGGACAGGGGGAACGTTGCAGTACTTC
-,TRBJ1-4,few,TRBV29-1,CSVEGVGVTNEKLFF,TGCAGCGTTGAGGGAGTAGGTGTAACAAATGAAAAACTGTTTTTT
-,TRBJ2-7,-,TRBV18,CASSPRKTYEQYF,TGTGCCAGCTCACCTCGGAAGACTTACGAGCAGTACTTC
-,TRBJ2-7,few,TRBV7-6,CASSLISVGVGEQYF,TGTGCCAGCAGCTTAATCAGTGTCGGGGTCGGCGAGCAGTACTTC
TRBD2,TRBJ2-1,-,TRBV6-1,CASSDLAGDFLWDNEQFF,TGTGCCAGCAGTGACTTAGCGGGAGACTTCTTGTGGGACAATGAGCAGTTCTTC
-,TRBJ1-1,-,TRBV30,CAWSGVTEAFF,TGTGCCTGGAGCGGGGTCACTGAAGCTTTCTTT
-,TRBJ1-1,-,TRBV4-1,CASSQEVAVNTEAFF,TGCGCCAGCAGCCAAGAGGTGGCGGTGAACACTGAAGCTTTCTTT
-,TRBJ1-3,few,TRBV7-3,CASSLTAPFSGNTIYF,TGTGCCAGCAGCTTAACAGCACCGTTCTCTGGAAACACCATATATTTT
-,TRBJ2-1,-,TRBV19,CASCKRVSATYNEQFF,TGTGCCAGCTGTAAGCGGGTCTCCGCTACCTACAATGAGCAGTTCTTC
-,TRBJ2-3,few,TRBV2,CASSPRSPPADTQYF,TGTGCCAGCAGTCCTCGTAGTCCTCCGGCAGATACGCAGTATTTT
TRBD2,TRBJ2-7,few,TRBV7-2,CASSLGLAGGYEQYF,TGTGCCAGCAGCTTAGGCCTAGCGGGAGGGTACGAGCAGTACTTC
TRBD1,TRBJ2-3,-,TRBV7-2,CASSPRTGSTDTQYF,TGTGCCAGCAGCCCCCGGACAGGGAGCACAGATACGCAGTATTTT
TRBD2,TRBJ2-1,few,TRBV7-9,CASRRSGTNEQFF,TGTGCCAGCAGACGAAGCGGGACCAATGAGCAGTTCTTC
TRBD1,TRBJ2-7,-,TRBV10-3,CAISGKTGAPYEQYF,TGTGCCATCAGTGGGAAGACAGGGGCGCCCTACGAGCAGTACTTC
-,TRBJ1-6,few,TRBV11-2,CASRSLNSPLHF,TGTGCCAGCCGGTCCCTTAATTCACCCCTCCACTTT
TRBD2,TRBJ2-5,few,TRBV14,CASSPRYSGTNYQETQYF,TGTGCCAGCAGCCCTCGTTACTCAGGGACTAACTACCAAGAGACCCAGTACTTC
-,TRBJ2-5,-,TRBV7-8,CASSSPEGMKTQYF,TGTGCCAGCAGCTCACCTGAGGGTATGAAGACCCAGTACTTC
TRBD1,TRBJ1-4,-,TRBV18,CASSPPRLDRGPEKLFF,TGTGCCAGCTCACCACCGAGGTTGGACAGGGGGCCTGAAAAACTGTTTTTT
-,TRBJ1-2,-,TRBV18,CASSPLSSGDGYTF,TGTGCCAGCTCACCACTGTCGTCCGGGGATGGCTACACCTTC
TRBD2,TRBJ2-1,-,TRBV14,CASSQGWTSATLGDEQFF,TGTGCCAGCAGCCAAGGTTGGACTAGCGCGACCTTGGGGGATGAGCAGTTCTTC
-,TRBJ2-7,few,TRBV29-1,CSVTRGGEGEQYF,TGCAGCGTCACTAGGGGAGGAGAGGGCGAGCAGTACTTC
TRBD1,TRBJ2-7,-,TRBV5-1,CASSLRTGASYEQYF,TGCGCCAGCAGCTTGAGGACAGGGGCTTCCTACGAGCAGTACTTC
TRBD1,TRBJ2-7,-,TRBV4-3,CASSQGGQGLGEQYF,TGCGCCAGCAGCCAAGGCGGACAGGGCCTGGGGGAGCAGTACTTC
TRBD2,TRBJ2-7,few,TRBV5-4,CASSVRDYPPYEQYF,TGTGCCAGCAGCGTCCGGGACTACCCTCCCTACGAGCAGTACTTC
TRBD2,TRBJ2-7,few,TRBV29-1,CSVDAGGRSYEQYF,TGCAGCGTTGACGCGGGAGGTCGATCCTACGAGCAGTACTTC
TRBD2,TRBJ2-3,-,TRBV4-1,CASSLVGLAADTQYF,TGCGCCAGCAGCCTCGTGGGGCTAGCGGCAGATACGCAGTATTTT
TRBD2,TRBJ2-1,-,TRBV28,CASSSQTSGLYNEQFF,TGTGCCAGCAGTTCCCAGACTAGCGGACTCTACAATGAGCAGTTCTTC
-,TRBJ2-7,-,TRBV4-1,CASSRTLAAAYEQYF,TGCGCCAGCAGCCGCACCTTAGCGGCCGCCTACGAGCAGTACTTC
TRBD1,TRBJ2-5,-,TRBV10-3,CASSYPTGIETQYF,TGTGCCAGCAGTTACCCGACAGGGATCGAGACCCAGTACTTC
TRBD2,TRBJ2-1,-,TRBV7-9,CASSSSVWGGQFF,TGTGCCAGCAGCTCCTCGGTGTGGGGGGGGCAGTTCTTC
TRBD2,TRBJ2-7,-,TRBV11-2,CASSLDTPGTSGYEQYF,TGTGCCAGCAGCTTAGATACACCAGGGACTAGCGGATACGAGCAGTACTTC
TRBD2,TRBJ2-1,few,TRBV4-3,CASSQILSGGSVDEQFF,TGCGCCAGCAGCCAAATTTTATCAGGCGGGAGCGTCGATGAGCAGTTCTTC
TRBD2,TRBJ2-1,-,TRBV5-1,CASSLELAGDNEQFF,TGCGCCAGCAGCTTGGAGTTAGCGGGAGATAATGAGCAGTTCTTC
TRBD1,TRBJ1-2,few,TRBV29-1,CSATKGIRDRLSGYTF,TGCAGCGCTACCAAAGGGATCCGGGACAGACTTAGTGGCTACACCTTC
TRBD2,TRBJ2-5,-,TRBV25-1,CASSTNWGGETQYF,TGTGCCAGCAGTACTAACTGGGGGGGAGAGACCCAGTACTTC
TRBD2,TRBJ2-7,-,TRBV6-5,CASISSGSYEQYF,TGTGCCAGCATCTCTAGCGGGAGTTACGAGCAGTACTTC
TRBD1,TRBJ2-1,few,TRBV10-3,CAISEAVGQGDTEQFF,TGTGCCATCAGTGAAGCTGTCGGACAGGGGGATACTGAGCAGTTCTTC
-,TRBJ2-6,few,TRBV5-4,CASSAASSGANVLTF,TGTGCCAGCAGCGCCGCGAGCTCTGGGGCCAACGTCCTGACTTTC
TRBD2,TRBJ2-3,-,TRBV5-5,CASSATSGMTDTQYF,TGTGCCAGCAGTGCTACTAGCGGGATGACAGATACGCAGTATTTT
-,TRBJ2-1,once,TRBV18,CASSPPQDNEQFF,TGTGCCAGCTCACCACCACAGGACAATGAGCAGTTCTTC
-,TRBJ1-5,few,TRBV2,CASSYRAFSNQPQHF,TGTGCCAGCAGCTACAGGGCCTTTAGCAATCAGCCCCAGCATTTT
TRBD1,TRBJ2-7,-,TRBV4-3,CASSQDSDRGREQYF,TGCGCCAGCAGCCAAGATTCGGACAGGGGGCGAGAGCAGTACTTC
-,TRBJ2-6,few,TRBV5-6,CASSLGGFSGANVLTF,TGTGCCAGCAGCTTGGGCGGGTTCTCTGGGGCCAACGTCCTGACTTTC
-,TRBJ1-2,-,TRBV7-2,CASGEYGYTF,TGTGCCAGCGGAGAATACGGCTACACCTTC
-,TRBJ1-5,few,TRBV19,CASSYRGDQPQHF,TGTGCCAGTAGTTATCGCGGAGATCAGCCCCAGCATTTT
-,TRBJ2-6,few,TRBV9,CASSPTSSSGANVLTF,TGTGCCAGCAGTCCTACCTCTAGCTCTGGGGCCAACGTCCTGACTTTC
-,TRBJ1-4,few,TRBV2,CASRIQGTNEKLFF,TGTGCCAGCAGGATCCAGGGTACTAATGAAAAACTGTTTTTT
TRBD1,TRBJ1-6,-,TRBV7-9,CASSLGDRGTPLFGSPLHF,TGTGCCAGCAGCTTAGGGGACAGGGGGACCCCCCTATTCGGTTCACCCCTCCACTTT
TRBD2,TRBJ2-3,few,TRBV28,CASSLLSGSRDTQYF,TGTGCCAGCAGTTTGTTGAGCGGGAGTAGAGATACGCAGTATTTT
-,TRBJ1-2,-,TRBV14,CASSQGDRYSNYGYTF,TGTGCCAGCAGCCAGGGCGACAGATATTCTAACTATGGCTACACCTTC